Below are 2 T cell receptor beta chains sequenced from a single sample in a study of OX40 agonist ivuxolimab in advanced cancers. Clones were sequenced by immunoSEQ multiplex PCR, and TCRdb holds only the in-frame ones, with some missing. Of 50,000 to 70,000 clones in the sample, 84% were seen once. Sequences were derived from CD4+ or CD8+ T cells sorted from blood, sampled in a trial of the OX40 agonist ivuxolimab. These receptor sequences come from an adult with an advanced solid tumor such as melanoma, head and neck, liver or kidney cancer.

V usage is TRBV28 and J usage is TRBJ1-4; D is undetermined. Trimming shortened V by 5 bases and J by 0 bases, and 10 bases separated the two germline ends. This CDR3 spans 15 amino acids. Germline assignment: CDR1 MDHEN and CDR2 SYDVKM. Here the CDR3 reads CASSISRATNEKLFF. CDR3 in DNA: TGTGCCAGCAGTATATCGCGGGCAACTAATGAAAAACTGTTTTTT.

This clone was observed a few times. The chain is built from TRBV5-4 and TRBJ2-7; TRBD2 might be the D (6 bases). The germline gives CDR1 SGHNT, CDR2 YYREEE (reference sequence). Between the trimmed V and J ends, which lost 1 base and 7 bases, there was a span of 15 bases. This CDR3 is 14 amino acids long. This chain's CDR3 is CASSLSAGSGEQYF. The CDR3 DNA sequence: TGTGCCAGCAGCTTGTCGGCGGGATCGGGGGAGCAGTACTTC.